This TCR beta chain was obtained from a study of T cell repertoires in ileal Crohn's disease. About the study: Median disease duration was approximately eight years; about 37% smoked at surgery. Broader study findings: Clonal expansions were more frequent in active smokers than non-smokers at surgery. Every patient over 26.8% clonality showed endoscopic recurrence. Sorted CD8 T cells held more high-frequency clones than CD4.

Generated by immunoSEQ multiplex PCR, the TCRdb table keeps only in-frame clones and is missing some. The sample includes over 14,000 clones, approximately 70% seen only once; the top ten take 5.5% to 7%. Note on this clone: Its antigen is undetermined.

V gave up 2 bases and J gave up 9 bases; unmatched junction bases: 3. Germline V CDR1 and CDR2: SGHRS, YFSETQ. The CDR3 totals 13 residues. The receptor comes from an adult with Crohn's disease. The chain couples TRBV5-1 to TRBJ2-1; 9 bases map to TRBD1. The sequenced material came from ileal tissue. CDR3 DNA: TGCGCCAGCAGCTTACAGGGGGCTCGTGAGCAGTTCTTC. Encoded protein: CASSLQGAREQFF.